The clone carrying this T cell receptor beta chain appeared many times. Its antigen remains unknown. This sample is drawn from a study of neurological immune-mediated disorders. Study findings and constraints: Sharing of CDR3 amino acid sequences among expanded clones across subjects was absent, suggesting private repertoires in all groups.

Unsorted libraries were generated from 2 million PBMCs. These cells had been stored in RNAlater at -80 C. With 10-nucleotide random UMIs, 5'RACE was used to make the cDNA. One entry per CDR3 protein results from TCRdb running MiXCR on the 5' RACE reads. The data show about 79,000 distinct CDR3 sequences, with 13% to 15% seen just once and nearly 7% held by the top ten. The origin of this receptor is a woman in her 50s in good health. Sequencing was carried out using PBMCs.

CDR3 protein: CSARTGGLDYEQFF. CDR3 DNA: TGCAGTGCTAGAACGGGGGGTCTTGATTATGAGCAGTTCTTC. The chain links TRBV20-1 to TRBJ2-1; 7 bases match TRBD2. The CDR3 totals 14 residues. CDR1 is DFQATT, CDR2 SNEGSKA, per germline (reference sequence). The V and J ends lost 2 bases and 8 bases, in that order; junction bases with no gene match: 9.